These T cell receptor beta chains were read from a single sample in a study of T cell repertoires in cytomegalovirus infection. TCRdb passed the reads through MiXCR, listing each CDR3 protein once. The table has about 450,000 distinct CDR3 sequences, approximately 31% seen once; the top ten hold about 13%. Sequencing was done on a sample of PBMCs. The receptor source for this set is a human donor in good health (CMV status not recorded). Some clones in this sample may be carry-over from other donors' samples. Each CDR3 is given with its conserved first and last residue. D genes are given only for firm matches. Size is stated for part of the rows, as once, few or many counts, or as a class when the clone is expanded.

TRBJ2-2 | . | . | TRBV12-3/TRBV12-4 | CASSFVGVIGELFF | TGTGCCAGCAGTTTTGTAGGGGTAATCGGGGAGCTGTTTTTT
TRBJ2-1 | TRBD1 | . | TRBV6-2/TRBV6-3 | CASTKWDSSYNEQFF | TGTGCCAGCACTAAGTGGGACAGCTCCTACAATGAGCAGTTCTTC
TRBJ2-1 | TRBD2 | . | TRBV4-2 | CASSLRKASGYEQFF | TGTGCCAGCAGCCTCAGGAAGGCTAGCGGCTATGAGCAGTTCTTC
TRBJ2-7 | . | many | TRBV11-2 | CASSLFSGTYEQYF | TGTGCCAGCAGCTTATTTTCCGGTACCTACGAGCAGTACTTC
TRBJ2-2 | TRBD2 | many | TRBV9 | CASSTSTSEWTGELFF | TGTGCCAGCAGCACGTCGACTAGCGAGTGGACCGGGGAGCTGTTTTTT
TRBJ2-3 | TRBD2 | . | TRBV25-1 | CASSEYPRRGSTDTQYF | TGTGCCAGCAGTGAATACCCCCGGCGGGGGTCCACAGATACGCAGTATTTT
TRBJ2-5 | TRBD2 | . | TRBV7-6 | CASSRGLAPVRQETQYF | TGTGCCAGCAGCCGCGGACTAGCTCCGGTTCGGCAAGAGACCCAGTACTTC
TRBJ2-3 | . | . | TRBV5-1 | CASSSRGPDTQYF | TGCGCCAGCAGCTCCCGAGGGCCAGATACGCAGTATTTT
TRBJ2-7 | . | . | TRBV23-1 | CASTRQESSYEQYF | TGCGCCAGCACCCGACAGGAGAGCTCCTACGAGCAGTACTTC
TRBJ2-5 | TRBD2 | few | TRBV4-2 | CASSERLAGAQETQYF | TGTGCCAGCAGCGAACGACTAGCGGGGGCCCAAGAGACCCAGTACTTC
TRBJ2-7 | TRBD2 | . | TRBV7-3 | CASSGLAGDAYEQYF | TGTGCCAGCAGCGGACTAGCGGGGGACGCCTACGAGCAGTACTTC